This T cell receptor beta chain is drawn from a study of monozygotic twins with inflammatory bowel disease. Study results and limitations: Discordant twins showed the same repertoire similarity as concordant twins, possibly from limited power. Lower TCRbeta diversity (inverse Simpson) was seen in IBD patients than in healthy co-twins.

Whole blood without T cell sorting served as the source of isolated total RNA. With regard to this clonotype: Its target is unknown.

In germline, CDR1 is MDHEN, CDR2 SYDVKM. The CDR3 loop spans 14 amino acids. Molecular identifiers with 6-nucleotide sample barcodes were added during cDNA synthesis via template switching. TCRdb re-called the 5' RACE reads; every CDR3 protein appears as one record, without DNA. The listing contains approximately 150,000 distinct CDR3 sequences. The gene calls are TRBV28 and TRBJ2-7; TCRdb reports TRBD1, a call that lacks DNA to check it against. The TCR sequence derives from a human donor with ulcerative colitis or Crohn's disease, or a healthy co-twin of an affected twin (not recorded which). Sequencing used blood. CDR3 loop: CASNHPGTENEQYF.